The 27 T cell receptor beta chains listed next were all sequenced from one sample in a study of blood T cell repertoires in COVID-19. The repertoire was sequenced with immunoSEQ multiplex PCR; TCRdb's copy has only in-frame clones and lacks some. The sample yields roughly 140,000 clones, roughly three quarters seen once. Sample: peripheral blood. The source of these receptors is a woman aged 60-75 years with acute or convalescent COVID-19.

The chain combines TRBV5-1 with TRBJ2-5; the match to TRBD2 covers 9 bases. The CDR3 is 15 residues long. The V and J ends lost 0 bases and 7 bases, in that order; junction bases with no gene match: 7. Per the germline V gene, CDR1 is SGHRS and CDR2 is YFSETQ. The CDR3 spells CASSLVSGSLGTQYF. Here the CDR3 DNA reads TGCGCCAGCAGCTTGGTTAGCGGGAGCTTGGGGACCCAGTACTTC.

The rearrangement joins TRBV5-3 to TRBJ1-5; 7 nucleotides match TRBD1. TRBV5-3 is annotated as an ORF whose role is uncertain. This CDR3 contains 17 residues. With V trimmed by 10 bases and J by 2 bases, 18 bases remained unmatched. CDR3 protein: CALGPTGITGGNQPQHF. The DNA of the CDR3 is TGTGCCTTAGGCCCGACAGGGATAACAGGGGGCAATCAGCCCCAGCATTTT.

The V call is TRBV7-9, the J call TRBJ1-1, with TRBD1 matching 7 bases. The CDR3 has 17 residues. With V trimmed by 5 bases and J by 0 bases, 12 bases remained unmatched. Germline values: CDR1 SEHNR, CDR2 FQNEAQ (reference sequence). CDR3 DNA sequence: TGTGCCAGCAGCCCGGGCGGGACAGTGAGCCTGAACACTGAAGCTTTCTTT. It translates to CASSPGGTVSLNTEAFF.

This clone is a singleton in its sample. The V gene is TRBV14, the J gene TRBJ1-2; TRBD1 might be the D (5 bases). V lost 0 bases to trimming and J lost 8 bases, with 16 bases between them. Per germline, CDR1 SGHDN and CDR2 FVKESK. This CDR3 has 15 amino acids. CDR3 nucleotides: TGTGCCAGCAGCCAAGATTCTGCAGGGTTGGGCGGCTACACCTTC. Amino acid sequence: CASSQDSAGLGGYTF.

This clone came up once. This sequence joins TRBV11-2 and TRBJ2-7; possibly TRBD1 for D (7 bases). CDR3 length equals 16 residues. The germline CDR1 and CDR2 sequences are SGHAT and FQNNGV. Trimming pared 4 bases from V and 3 bases from J, leaving 19 bases between. DNA of the CDR3: TGTGCCAGCAGCTCACTAGCCCGACAGGGTGACTACGAGCAGTACTTC. Translation: CASSSLARQGDYEQYF.

CDR3 sequence: CASSLGGATGGTEAFF. Written as DNA, the CDR3 is TGTGCCAGCAGTTTAGGAGGGGCCACGGGGGGCACTGAAGCTTTCTTT. The V call is TRBV28, the J call TRBJ1-1; tentatively, D is TRBD1 (5 bases). Trimming cost V 2 bases and J 4 bases, with 17 bases left between them. The CDR3 is made up of 16 amino acids. Germline values: CDR1 MDHEN, CDR2 SYDVKM.

The chain is built from TRBV30 and TRBJ1-2; 7 nucleotides line up with TRBD1. With V trimmed by 1 base and J by 6 bases, 5 bases remained unmatched. CDR3 length: 13 residues. Germline V gene sequence: CDR1 GTSNPN, CDR2 SVGIG (reference sequence). Written as DNA, the CDR3 is TGTGCCTGGAGTGCGACAGGGTTGGATGGCTACACCTTC. Amino acid sequence: CAWSATGLDGYTF.

The V and J genes are TRBV2 and TRBJ1-5; possibly TRBD1 for D (6 bases). V was clipped by 1 base and J by 7 bases, with 14 bases between them. CDR1 is SNHLY, CDR2 FYNNEI, per germline. The CDR3 runs 15 residues. The DNA for the CDR3 is TGTGCCAGCAGTGAAGGGACAGCCGTACGCCAGCCCCAGCATTTT. This gives the protein CASSEGTAVRQPQHF.

The chain is built from TRBV19 and TRBJ2-1; 13 nucleotides align to TRBD2. The CDR3 extends over 15 amino acids. V was clipped by 3 bases and J by 7 bases; unmatched bases: 3. Germline values: CDR1 LNHDA, CDR2 SQIVND (reference sequence). The CDR3 protein is CASSIGGLAGNEQFF. The CDR3 DNA reads TGTGCCAGTAGTATTGGGGGACTAGCGGGAAATGAGCAGTTCTTC.

This chain connects TRBV2 to TRBJ2-1; D is unresolved. Germline CDR1 SNHLY, CDR2 FYNNEI. V lost 4 bases, J lost 8 bases, and 3 bases lay in between. CDR3 length equals 10 residues. The DNA of the CDR3 is TGTGCCAGCAGTGTCTATGAGCAGTTCTTC. Amino acid sequence: CASSVYEQFF.

The V call is TRBV21-1, the J call TRBJ2-5; the table's TRBD1 call for D was not verified on the DNA. TRBV21-1 is given as a pseudogene. The CDR3 has 14 residues. CDR3 in DNA: TGTGCCAGCAGCAATTTAGGACAATCAGAGACCCAGTACTTC. This translates into CASSNLGQSETQYF.

The rearrangement joins TRBV5-1 to TRBJ2-1, with D possibly TRBD1 on 6 matching bases. The germline V gene encodes CDR1 SGHRS and CDR2 YFSETQ. The V end lost 3 bases, the J end lost 0 bases, and 7 bases lay between the germline ends. The CDR3 has 14 residues. The DNA for the CDR3 is TGCGCCAGCAGCTCGGACAGCTCCTACAATGAGCAGTTCTTC. Amino acids: CASSSDSSYNEQFF.

The CDR3 spells CASNREGRRDTQYF. CDR3 DNA sequence: TGTGCCAGCAATCGGGAGGGCCGACGAGATACGCAGTATTTT. The chain couples TRBV7-2 to TRBJ2-3; 8 bases are shared with TRBD2. V shed 7 bases and J 5 bases; nucleotides not matched to a gene: 8. This CDR3 comprises 14 residues. Germline values: CDR1 SGHTA, CDR2 FQGNSA.

The chain carries TRBV6-5 and TRBJ1-1; 8 positions match TRBD1. CDR1 is MNHEY, CDR2 SVGAGI, per germline. The ends lost 4 bases at V and 6 bases at J; junction bases unmatched: 13. The CDR3 is 16 amino acids. CDR3: CASSFLPGQGGAEAFF. As DNA, the CDR3 is TGTGCCAGCAGTTTCCTCCCAGGACAGGGAGGAGCTGAAGCTTTCTTT.

The V and J genes are TRBV9 and TRBJ1-1; 8 nucleotides match TRBD1. Per germline, CDR1 SGDLS and CDR2 YYNGEE. J was trimmed by 3 bases and V by 1 base; bases with no gene match: 2. This CDR3 region has 14 residues. The CDR3 bases are TGTGCCAGCAGCGTAAAGGGACAGGACACTGAAGCTTTCTTT. The encoded protein is CASSVKGQDTEAFF.

The chain links TRBV2 to TRBJ2-5; 8 positions agree with TRBD2. The CDR3 has 15 amino acids. CDR1 is SNHLY, CDR2 FYNNEI, per germline. The J segment lost 5 bases and the V segment lost 4 bases, leaving 9 bases of the junction unmatched. As DNA, the CDR3 is TGTGCCAGCAGTGTAAACGGGAGGGATTTGGAGACCCAGTACTTC. This translates into CASSVNGRDLETQYF.

This rearrangement joins TRBV30 to TRBJ2-1, with 13 nucleotides matching TRBD2. The CDR3 contains 20 residues. The ends lost 3 bases at V and 0 bases at J; junction bases unmatched: 14. CDR1 and CDR2 (germline): GTSNPN, SVGIG (reference sequence). CDR3 in amino acids: CAWSLMGTSGNWSSYNEQFF. The DNA for the CDR3 is TGTGCCTGGAGCCTTATGGGGACTAGCGGGAACTGGAGCTCCTACAATGAGCAGTTCTTC.

The chain combines TRBV18 with TRBJ2-2, with D unclear. Deletions cut 0 bases from V and 6 bases from J, with 5 bases between. Germline-derived CDR1 and CDR2 are KGHSH and LQKENI. The CDR3 sequence is 13 residues long. In DNA form, the CDR3 reads TGTGCCAGCTCACCACCGAGCGCCGGGGAGCTGTTTTTT. It is translated as CASSPPSAGELFF.

Of note for this clone: The junction shows a germline mismatch at one end, possibly a read error. The chain links TRBV30 to TRBJ1-1; D is ambiguous. Germline lookup yields CDR1 GTSNPN and CDR2 SVGIG (reference sequence). The CDR3 contains 12 residues. CDR3 bases: TGTGCCTGGAGTGTATTGGGCACTGAAGTTTTCTTT. It encodes CAWSVLGTEVFF.

This clone was seen more than once but under ten times. The CDR3 DNA reads as TGTGCCAGCTCACCTTCTTCGCTATCTAGCACAGATACGCAGTATTTT. This encodes CASSPSSLSSTDTQYF. The chain combines TRBV18 with TRBJ2-3; D ambiguous. The V gene's germline CDR1 is KGHSH and CDR2 LQKENI. The CDR3 spans 16 residues. Trimming removed 3 bases at V and 0 bases at J, with 13 bases between. Variable domain in full (rest from reference TRBV18 and TRBJ2-3): NAGVMQNPRHLVRRRGQEARLRCSPMKGHSHVYWYRQLPEEGLKFMVYLQKENIIDESGMPKERFSAEFPKEGPSILRIQQVVRGDSAAYFCASSPSSLSSTDTQYFGPGTRLTVL.

The chain carries TRBV5-1 and TRBJ2-1; 8 bases fit TRBD2. The CDR3 totals 14 residues. The V gene's germline CDR1 is SGHRS and CDR2 YFSETQ. V dropped 1 base and J dropped 5; count of bases not matched to a gene: 2. The CDR3 DNA reads TGCGCCAGCAGCTTGCGGGAGGGCAACAATGAGCAGTTCTTC. This gives the protein CASSLREGNNEQFF.

The V gene is TRBV15, the J gene TRBJ2-7; D is unclear. V lost 8 bases, J lost 0 bases, and 14 bases lay in between. Germline CDR1 and CDR2: LNHNV and YYDKDF (reference sequence). CDR3 length equals 14 residues. Written as DNA, the CDR3 is TGTGCCACCGGTTTCTCTCGTAGCTCCTACGAGCAGTACTTC. Protein sequence: CATGFSRSSYEQYF.

CDR3 coding DNA: TGCGCCAGCCATCGTGGGCAGGGGGCATATGGCTACACCTTC. Its translation is CASHRGQGAYGYTF. The rearrangement uses TRBV5-1 and TRBJ1-2, with 8 bases that match TRBD1. The CDR3 is 14 residues long. The junction had 10 bases not matched to a gene; V was cut back by 7 bases and J by 5 bases. Germline V gene data show CDR1 as SGHRS and CDR2 as YFSETQ.

This clone was counted once. J is TRBJ2-1 and V is TRBV6-4, with 8 bases aligning to TRBD2. The CDR3 is 15 amino acids. V shed 8 bases and J 5 bases; nucleotides not matched to a gene: 11. Germline lookup yields CDR1 MRHNA and CDR2 SNTAGT. In nucleotides, the CDR3 is TGTGCCAGCTCCCGGGGGGGGCCTTCTAACAATGAGCAGTTCTTC. Translated: CASSRGGPSNNEQFF.

The J gene is TRBJ2-2, the V gene TRBV4-1; 11 bases map to TRBD1. V trimming: 4 bases; J trimming: 5 bases; junction bases outside the gene matches: 3. The CDR3 totals 15 residues. Germline V CDR1 and CDR2: MGHRA, YSYEKL. The CDR3 loop reads CASSPGTGGTGELFF. The DNA of the CDR3 is TGCGCCAGCAGCCCCGGGACAGGGGGGACCGGGGAGCTGTTTTTT.

The sample holds one count of this clone. The V gene is TRBV2, the J gene TRBJ2-4; 8 bases match TRBD1. Germline CDR1 reads SNHLY; CDR2 reads FYNNEI. CDR3 size: 14 residues. Unmatched junction bases numbered 6, after V lost 6 bases and J lost 5 bases. Here the CDR3 DNA reads TGTGCCAGCAGGGCAGACAGGGGAGAAAACATTCAGTACTTC. This translates into CASRADRGENIQYF. Combining the CDR3 with reference TRBV2 and TRBJ2-4 gives the whole variable domain EPEVTQTPSHQVTQMGQEVILRCVPISNHLYFYWYRQILGQKVEFLVSFYNNEISEKSEIFDDQFSVERPDGSNFTLKIRSTKLEDSAMYFCASRADRGENIQYFGAGTRLSVL.

The V call is TRBV28, the J call TRBJ1-1; 11 positions match TRBD1. The CDR3 runs 16 residues. CDR1 is MDHEN, CDR2 SYDVKM, per germline. V dropped 6 bases and J dropped 5; count of bases not matched to a gene: 11. CDR3 in amino acids: CASRSHGQGARTEAFF. As DNA, the CDR3 is TGTGCCAGCAGAAGCCACGGACAGGGGGCAAGGACTGAAGCTTTCTTT.